The 26 T cell receptor beta chains below were found in one sample sequenced in a study of T cell repertoires in cytomegalovirus infection (dated by TCRdb to between 2018 and 2020). For sequencing, an Illumina HiSeq 1500 was employed. Through fastp at Q25 and MiXCR, TCRdb rebuilt clones from the public reads, retaining in-frame beta chains. One record per CDR3 amino acid sequence lists the most common genes and DNA. Within this sample are about 740,000 distinct CDR3 sequences, with 35% of them counted one time only. Around 3% of the sample is held by the ten biggest clonotypes. The sample consisted of PBMCs. These receptors all come from a human donor in good health (CMV status not recorded). Some clones in this sample may be carry-over from other donors' samples.

This clonotype was seen just once. The final CDR3 position lacks the conserved phenylalanine or tryptophan, pointing to a likely read error. The chain uses TRBV7-2 and TRBJ2-2; TRBD2 matches at 7 bases. Unmatched junction bases numbered 4, after V lost 5 bases and J lost 7 bases. Per germline, CDR1 SGHTA and CDR2 FQGNSA. This CDR3 spans 13 amino acids. CDR3 sequence (DNA): TGTGCCAGCAGCCGGGAGGCGGTCGGGGAGCTGTTTTTG. It translates to CASSREAVGELFL.

This clonotype occurred a few times. V and J are TRBV12-3 or TRBV12-4 and TRBJ1-1; D is unresolved. This CDR3 is 14 amino acids long. The V and J ends lost 3 bases and 3 bases respectively, with 11 bases between them. In DNA, the CDR3 is TGTGCCAGCAGTTTCGGCATATCGTACACTGAAGCTTTCTTT. Residues: CASSFGISYTEAFF.

This clonotype was found a few times. The rearrangement joins TRBV19 to TRBJ1-1; D unresolved. There are 14 residues in the CDR3. Deletions cut 3 bases from V and 5 bases from J, with 13 bases between. Looked up from germline, CDR1 is LNHDA and CDR2 is SQIVND (reference sequence). In DNA, the CDR3 is TGTGCCAGTAGTATCCTTAGGCTTGGGACTGAAGCTTTCTTT. Its translation: CASSILRLGTEAFF.

The chain joins TRBV25-1 to TRBJ2-5; either TRBD1 or TRBD2 may supply D (5 bases each). The CDR3 totals 16 residues. Per germline, CDR1 MGHDK and CDR2 SYGVNS. Trimming removed 0 bases from V and 2 bases from J, with 13 bases in between. The CDR3 sequence is CASSEYYGTLQETQYF. In nucleotides, the CDR3 is TGTGCCAGCAGTGAATATTACGGGACCCTACAAGAGACCCAGTACTTC.

V is TRBV5-4 and J is TRBJ2-5; 12 positions agree with TRBD2. V lost 4 bases, J lost 5 bases, and 12 bases stayed unmatched. The CDR3 consists of 17 residues. Germline CDR1 and CDR2: SGHNT and YYREEE (reference sequence). CDR3 protein: CASSTPASGRASETQYF. Written as DNA, the CDR3 is TGTGCCAGCAGCACCCCGGCTAGCGGGAGGGCCTCGGAGACCCAGTACTTC.

Only a few counts were recorded for this clonotype. J is TRBJ2-7 and V is TRBV11-2; maybe TRBD1 (5 bases). The CDR3 extends over 14 amino acids. CDR1 is SGHAT, CDR2 FQNNGV, per germline. V lost 6 bases, J lost 1 base, and 13 bases lay in between. The CDR3 DNA is TGTGCCAGCAGGTTGCTCAGGGATTCCTACGAGCAGTACTTC. Translation: CASRLLRDSYEQYF.

The chain combines TRBV7-9 with TRBJ1-1; D perhaps matches TRBD1 (6 bases). CDR1 and CDR2 (germline): SEHNR, FQNEAQ (reference sequence). V was cut by 4 bases and J by 6 bases, with 15 bases left in between. The CDR3 spans 14 residues. The CDR3 DNA reads TGTGCCAGCAGCTCCACGTTACAGGGTCCTGAAGCTTTCTTT. Translated, it gives CASSSTLQGPEAFF.

The rearrangement uses TRBV28 and TRBJ2-1, with 8 bases that match TRBD2. The V segment lost 7 bases and the J segment 7 bases; nucleotides outside the gene matches: 12. In germline, CDR1 is MDHEN, CDR2 SYDVKM. CDR3 length equals 15 residues. The CDR3 region is CASTPREGVFNEQFF. The CDR3, as DNA: TGTGCCAGCACCCCCCGGGAGGGGGTGTTTAATGAGCAGTTCTTC. The variable domain in full, completed from reference TRBV28 and TRBJ2-1, reads DVKVTQSSRYLVKRTGEKVFLECVQDMDHENMFWYRQDPGLGLRLIYFSYDVKMKEKGDIPEGYSVSREKKERFSLILESASTNQTSMYLCASTPREGVFNEQFFGPGTRLTVL.

The CDR3: CASSYFGTNTEAFF. The CDR3 DNA is TGTGCCAGCAGTTACTTTGGGACGAACACTGAAGCTTTCTTT. The chain employs TRBV6-6 and TRBJ1-1; possibly TRBD1 for D (5 bases). The CDR3 has 14 amino acids. The germline V gene has CDR1 MNHNY and CDR2 SVGAGI (reference sequence). Trimming took off 1 base at V and 1 base at J, with 7 bases between the two ends.

This rearrangement joins TRBV27 to TRBJ2-7; TRBD2 matches at 7 bases. Germline CDR1 and CDR2: MNHEY and SMNVEV (reference sequence). V lost 3 bases, J lost 3 bases, and 5 bases stayed unmatched. The CDR3 runs 14 residues. The CDR3 DNA is TGTGCCAGCAGTTTGGCTAGCGGCTTCTACGAGCAGTACTTC. Amino acids: CASSLASGFYEQYF.

This clonotype was seen repeatedly, ten times or more. V gene TRBV28 combines with J gene TRBJ2-1, with 9 bases that match TRBD1. Unmatched junction bases numbered 3, after V lost 8 bases and J lost 7 bases. The CDR3 is 12 amino acids. The germline V gene has CDR1 MDHEN and CDR2 SYDVKM. Here the CDR3 DNA reads TGTGCCAGCGACAGGGGGGTAAATGAGCAGTTCTTC. It encodes CASDRGVNEQFF.

This clonotype showed up just a few times. The V call is TRBV7-2, the J call TRBJ2-2; TRBD2 aligns across 8 bases. Germline assignment: CDR1 SGHTA and CDR2 FQGNSA. Unmatched junction bases numbered 2, after V lost 3 bases and J lost 8 bases. CDR3 size: 13 residues. CDR3 coding DNA: TGTGCCAGCAGCTTCGGGGGGGGAGGGGAGCTGTTTTTT. It specifies CASSFGGGGELFF. Full variable domain (rest looked up from reference TRBV7-2 and TRBJ2-2): GAGVSQSPSNKVTEKGKDVELRCDPISGHTALYWYRQSLGQGLEFLIYFQGNSAPDKSGLPSDRFSAERTGGSVSTLTIQRTQQEDSAVYLCASSFGGGGELFFGEGSRLTVL.

This clonotype was counted a few times. This rearrangement joins TRBV20-1 to TRBJ2-7; D unresolved. The CDR3 totals 10 residues. V was trimmed by 5 bases and J by 6 bases, leaving 8 bases between them. From germline, CDR1 is DFQATT and CDR2 SNEGSKA (reference sequence). CDR3 region: CSAVGIEQYF. DNA for the CDR3: TGCAGTGCTGTGGGGATCGAGCAGTACTTC.

The chain couples TRBV4-2 to TRBJ1-1; no clear D. This CDR3 has 13 residues. CDR1 is LGHNA, CDR2 YNFKEQ, per germline. Deletions cut 4 bases from V and 10 bases from J, with 16 bases between. CDR3 nucleotide sequence: TGTGCCAGCAGCCCCCCTCCCGACGGCGGAGCTTTCTTT. As protein: CASSPPPDGGAFF.

The J gene is TRBJ1-1, the V gene TRBV28; the D is unclear. The CDR3 is 13 amino acids. Trimming took off 3 bases at V and 1 base at J, with 6 bases between the two ends. Germline lookup yields CDR1 MDHEN and CDR2 SYDVKM. The CDR3 sequence: CASSFHPNTEAFF. As DNA, the CDR3 is TGTGCCAGCAGTTTTCACCCGAACACTGAAGCTTTCTTT. Complete variable domain (other parts from reference TRBV28 and TRBJ1-1): DVKVTQSSRYLVKRTGEKVFLECVQDMDHENMFWYRQDPGLGLRLIYFSYDVKMKEKGDIPEGYSVSREKKERFSLILESASTNQTSMYLCASSFHPNTEAFFGQGTRLTVV.

V and J are TRBV28 and TRBJ1-1; possibly TRBD1 for D (6 bases). CDR1 is MDHEN and CDR2 is SYDVKM in the germline V gene. This CDR3 has 13 residues. V gave up 7 bases and J gave up 5 bases, with 14 bases separating them. CDR3 DNA sequence: TGTGCCAGCACCGGTAACAGGGAGACTGAAGCTTTCTTT. As protein: CASTGNRETEAFF.

This clonotype was seen a handful of times. The gene calls are TRBV27 and TRBJ1-1; tentatively, D is TRBD1 (6 bases). V lost 3 bases and J lost 1, with 15 bases in between. This CDR3 has 16 amino acids. Germline lookup yields CDR1 MNHEY and CDR2 SMNVEV (reference sequence). The CDR3 DNA reads as TGTGCCAGCAGTTTCAACAGGGTGCCCACGAACACTGAAGCTTTCTTT. Translated, it gives CASSFNRVPTNTEAFF.

In this sample, this clonotype turned up many times. The V and J genes are TRBV7-2 and TRBJ2-7; D remains ambiguous. Germline CDR1 is SGHTA and CDR2 is FQGNSA. This CDR3 has 13 amino acids. The V end lost 5 bases, the J end lost 4 bases, and 12 bases lay between the germline ends. In nucleotides, the CDR3 is TGTGCCAGCAGCGCACAATTTTTATACGAGCAGTACTTC. Its protein product is CASSAQFLYEQYF.

The rearrangement joins TRBV15 to TRBJ2-1; D ambiguous. CDR3 length equals 14 residues. Between the trimmed V and J ends, which lost 0 bases and 12 bases, there was a span of 15 bases. CDR1 LNHNV and CDR2 YYDKDF come from the germline V gene (reference sequence). CDR3 sequence (DNA): TGTGCCACCAGCAGAGAAAGTCCCGGGTTTGGGCAGTTCTTC. Its translation: CATSRESPGFGQFF.

The table lists this clonotype with a few counts. The gene calls are TRBV7-3 and TRBJ1-2; 8 bases align to TRBD1. The V gene end was trimmed by 0 bases and the J gene end by 8 bases; junction bases not matched to a gene: 11. Looked up from germline, CDR1 is SGHTA and CDR2 is FQGTGA. CDR3 length equals 16 residues. CDR3 DNA sequence: TGTGCCAGCAGCTTAACCGCGGACAGGGAAATGAAGGGCTACACCTTC. Its translation: CASSLTADREMKGYTF.

This clonotype was observed at least ten times. The V gene is TRBV7-2, the J gene TRBJ1-5; D gene ambiguous. This CDR3 comprises 13 residues. V was clipped by 5 bases and J by 6 bases, with 11 bases between them. Germline CDR1 SGHTA, CDR2 FQGNSA. The CDR3 region has the DNA TGTGCCAGCAGCCCAGAGGGTTCTCAGCCCCAGCATTTT. Protein: CASSPEGSQPQHF.

This sequence joins TRBV28 and TRBJ1-5, with D possibly TRBD1 on 6 matching bases. Germline lookup yields CDR1 MDHEN and CDR2 SYDVKM. V lost 6 bases and J lost 15, with 27 bases in between. This CDR3 contains 15 residues. The CDR3 bases are TGTGCCAGCAGACCACAGGGATTCAGCAATCAGACCCCGCATTTT. Protein product: CASRPQGFSNQTPHF. The full variable domain, with the rest looked up from reference TRBV28 and TRBJ1-5, is DVKVTQSSRYLVKRTGEKVFLECVQDMDHENMFWYRQDPGLGLRLIYFSYDVKMKEKGDIPEGYSVSREKKERFSLILESASTNQTSMYLCASRPQGFSNQTPHFGDGTRLSIL.

The chain combines TRBV12-3 or TRBV12-4 with TRBJ2-2; D not certain. CDR3 size: 13 residues. Trimming removed 3 bases from V and 7 bases from J, with 9 bases in between. DNA for the CDR3: TGTGCCAGCAGTTTTTCGGCGTACGGGGAGCTGTTTTTT. As protein: CASSFSAYGELFF.

This clonotype was picked up many times. The CDR3 spells CASSPFHSGANVLTF. CDR3 DNA: TGTGCCAGCAGCCCCTTTCACTCTGGGGCCAACGTCCTGACTTTC. The rearrangement joins TRBV28 to TRBJ2-6; no reliable D call. Trimming removed 6 bases at V and 0 bases at J, with 9 bases between. Germline assignment: CDR1 MDHEN and CDR2 SYDVKM. The CDR3 sequence is 15 residues long. The entire variable domain, with the rest obtained from reference TRBV28 and TRBJ2-6, is as follows: DVKVTQSSRYLVKRTGEKVFLECVQDMDHENMFWYRQDPGLGLRLIYFSYDVKMKEKGDIPEGYSVSREKKERFSLILESASTNQTSMYLCASSPFHSGANVLTFGAGSRLTVL.

The chain employs TRBV19 and TRBJ2-1, with D possibly matching TRBD2 (6 bases). The CDR3 is 19 amino acids. In germline, CDR1 is LNHDA, CDR2 SQIVND (reference sequence). V was cut by 3 bases and J by 0 bases, with 21 bases left in between. CDR3 residues: CASSIVASATLISYNEQFF. The CDR3 nucleotides read TGTGCCAGTAGTATCGTGGCTAGCGCGACCCTAATCTCCTACAATGAGCAGTTCTTC. Together with reference TRBV19 and TRBJ2-1, the CDR3 gives the full variable domain: DGGITQSPKYLFRKEGQNVTLSCEQNLNHDAMYWYRQDPGQGLRLIYYSQIVNDFQKGDIAEGYSVSREKKESFPLTVTSAQKNPTAFYLCASSIVASATLISYNEQFFGPGTRLTVL.

There are many counts of this clonotype. The chain uses TRBV7-2 and TRBJ2-7; TRBD1 matches 7 bases. This CDR3 has 14 amino acids. The junction had 2 bases not matched to a gene; V was cut back by 0 bases and J by 3 bases. Germline V gene sequence: CDR1 SGHTA, CDR2 FQGNSA. CDR3 nucleotide sequence: TGTGCCAGCAGCTTAGCCGGGACAGACTACGAGCAGTACTTC. Its translation: CASSLAGTDYEQYF.